This entry is about one T cell receptor (beta chain). Its binding antigen is unknown. A read error may be the cause here, since a much bigger clone is one base away. This record belongs to a study of Graves' ophthalmopathy and Graves' hyperthyroidism (dated 2018 in TCRdb). Broadly, across the study: A patient counted as having stable hyperthyroidism if there was no progression to ophthalmopathy within 18 months of follow-up. In roughly 6 hyperthyroidism patients, T-cell repertoires of thyroid tissue and blood were compared. In total, approximately 130 blood samples were TCR-sequenced: approximately 42 ophthalmopathy, 80 or so hyperthyroidism and some 17 hyperthyroidism-to-ophthalmopathy patients. To tell Graves' ophthalmopathy apart from Graves' hyperthyroidism, and to predict which patients would progress to ophthalmopathy, the study relied on TCR beta repertoire signatures. After sampling, hyperthyroidism patients received methimazole starting at 30 mg daily, and ophthalmopathy patients received high-dose intravenous methylprednisolone. To explore V-J signatures that separate ophthalmopathy from hyperthyroidism, a discovery set of approximately 100 patients was enrolled, consisting of approximately 44 with ophthalmopathy and approximately 60 with stable hyperthyroidism. The independent validation cohort included 20 or so hyperthyroidism patients plus 17 patients who later progressed from hyperthyroidism to ophthalmopathy.

For repertoire sequencing, TCR beta CDR3 regions were amplified from RNA transcripts. The first round of RT-PCR was done with HTBI primers and the Qiagen OneStep RT-PCR kit, and was followed by a second round of multiplex PCR, then size selection and purification. Libraries were sequenced paired-end with 100 bp reads on an Illumina HiSeq2000. The paper's processing steps were these. SOAPnuke was used to process the reads, throwing out any read that had adapters, had uncalled bases, had a mean Phred below 15, or lacked an exact constant-primer or identifier match. High-quality paired reads were merged with COPE v1.2.5. Clonotypes were defined as unique nucleotide sequences and were aligned to IMGT TRB V, D and J references using MiTCR v1.1. The analysis was limited to V-J combinations with a frequency above 0.0001, which together covered around 99% of the repertoires. For each V-J combination, a TCR clonal expansion and chaos score was defined as F50 clonal expansion divided by the chaos observed in the TCRdist matrix. Welch's t-statistics and random forest were used to narrow the features down to 10 to 15 V-J combinations, which were then fed into a naive Bayes classifier. The similarity between thyroid and blood repertoires was quantified using the Morisita-Horn index. The public sequencing data were trimmed at Q25 with fastp and processed into clonotypes with MiXCR by TCRdb, which kept only in-frame beta chains. Rows merge per CDR3 protein into single entries with the most common DNA and genes. The V and J calls here are based on TCRdb, not the publication. The sample has around 1.1 million distinct CDR3 sequences on record, about 38% of them singletons. Together, the top ten hold 11% of the sample.

Study-level results and caveats: Most of the expanded thyroid clonotypes with a frequency above 0.001 were also detected in blood, and it was suggested that the thyroid immune response may be reflected by blood repertoires. In validation, the model predicted ophthalmopathy progression with more than 55% sensitivity and about 77% specificity; roughly 12 predicted patients were CT-confirmed with GO in a median of 6.5 months. Ophthalmopathy was separated from stable hyperthyroidism by the 13-signature model with about 90% sensitivity and just under 84% specificity in cross-validation and with 80%/75% in the test set. No statistical method was used to predetermine the sample size, and group allocation was not hidden from the investigators.

Between the V and J ends, shortened by 1 base and 5 bases respectively, the junction contains 12 bases. The germline V gene encodes CDR1 DFQATT and CDR2 SNEGSKA (reference sequence). Inclusive of the bounding cysteine and phenylalanine, the CDR3 is 13 residues long. Of the read, only the CDR3 DNA is kept; its 39 bases are in frame from base 1. The hyperthyroidism patients were 18 to 65 years old and newly diagnosed, with a disease duration of less than 2 months. Patients were excluded if they had other autoimmune diseases, uncontrolled infections, pregnancy or lactation. Diagnosis was based on clinical symptoms, serum thyroxine, TRAb, thyroid ultrasound and orbital computed tomography. Total RNA was extracted using Trizol reagent, and RNA quality was checked on an Agilent 2100 Bioanalyzer.

This TCR derives from an adult man with Graves' hyperthyroidism. The sequencing sample was made of peripheral blood or thyroid tissue (not recorded which). The receptor chain draws on TRBV20-1 and TRBJ2-7; the D gene identity is not certain. The CDR3 in this case is CSARVESGDEQYF. The nucleotide sequence reads as follows: TGCAGTGCTAGAGTCGAGAGTGGTGACGAGCAGTACTTC.